What follows is one T cell receptor beta chain and its context. The target antigen is unknown. With constant-segment primers, 5'RACE yielded cDNA libraries of TCR alpha and TCR beta that carried sample barcodes and UMIs. TCRdb independently ran MiXCR on the 5' RACE reads; one entry per CDR3 protein. The sample records about 560,000 distinct CDR3 sequences, around 15% being singletons. The data belong to a study of T-cell memory formation after mild COVID-19. General observations from the study: A balance of CD4 and CD8 characterized clones contracting day 15 to 85, whereas later expanders leaned CD4+.

CDR1 and CDR2 from the germline V gene are SGHRS and YFSETQ. The CDR3 is 14 amino acids. Unmatched junction bases numbered 5, after V lost 4 bases and J lost 2 bases. The sequencing input was PBMCs or a T cell subset sorted from them (not recorded which). This TCR derives from an adult woman who had mild COVID-19 (a few samples of this study predate the infection). Cell type and time point are not known. V gene TRBV5-1 combines with J gene TRBJ2-5, with 7 bases fitting TRBD1. CDR3 nucleotide sequence: TGCGCCAGCAGCGCCGGGACAGATCAAGAGACCCAGTACTTC. Amino acid sequence: CASSAGTDQETQYF. The variable domain in full, completed from reference TRBV5-1 and TRBJ2-5, reads KAGVTQTPRYLIKTRGQQVTLSCSPISGHRSVSWYQQTPGQGLQFLFEYFSETQRNKGNFPGRFSGRQFSNSRSEMNVSTLELGDSALYLCASSAGTDQETQYFGPGTRLLVL.